The entry below gives a single T cell receptor beta chain sequence along with its context. The target of this receptor is not known. Base quality data are lacking; no much larger clone is found one base away. TCR beta CDR3 regions were sequenced from DNA using the immunoSEQ Assay. In the authors' own workflow: T cell density was computed as TCR beta template counts normalized to usable DNA estimated by amplifying housekeeping genes. The preseqR package was used to estimate richness by extrapolating to 400,000 templates for PBMC samples and to 120,000 templates for tissue samples. Clonality was defined as one minus Pielou's evenness. To identify tissue-enriched TCRs, differential abundance testing was run on productive amino-acid clonotypes with a minimum total count of 5 and an alpha of 0.1. The Jaccard Index and the Morisita Overlap Index were used to measure repertoire overlap between compartments. GLIPH grouped TCR beta CDR3s together with public tetramer-defined viral CDR3s, and a viral motif had to include at least three viral sequences and show V-gene enrichment. TCRdb re-hosts the immuneACCESS table, in-frame sequences only. Its copies lack some clones; in the studies checked, an unresolved V gene accounts for under half of them, and the cause for the rest is not known. V and J calls and clone size are copied from that table; D and trimming were computed from the DNA. The sample data list tens of thousands of clones, and 82% of these were observed just once. Of the sample, 17% falls within the top ten clones.

The CDR3 runs 13 amino acids, cysteine and phenylalanine included. CDR3 DNA is the only sequence kept; it has 39 bases, read in frame from the first base. The germline V gene specifies SNHLY as CDR1 and FYNNEI as CDR2. The germline V and J ends show losses of 8 bases and 4 bases respectively, and no gene match explains 4 bases of the junction. The sample is drawn from a study of T cells in localized non-small cell lung cancer (dated by TCRdb to 2018 to 2021). Study-level background: The study analyzed T cell repertoires of a few hundred early-stage NSCLC patients, comparing tumors and uninvolved tumor-adjacent lungs. The cohort consisted of approximately 240 treatment-naive NSCLC patients whose localized lung tumors had been resected. NSCLC patients had a mean age of around 66 years, and 129 were male and 85 to 110 female. What the research found in general, with its limitations: Uninvolved tumor-adjacent lung showed the highest T cell clonality, higher than tumor, which suggests more focused antigenic responses in the uninvolved tumor-adjacent lung. A median of roughly 60 of the top 100 tumor clones were detected in paired uninvolved adjacent lung, and 28 of these tumor clones were also found among the top 100 clones of the paired uninvolved adjacent lung. Because the study design was exploratory, TCR variables were selected using unadjusted p-values without false-discovery rate correction. Longer overall survival was associated with higher blood T cell density, whereas shorter survival was associated with higher adjacent-lung clonality. Because multi-region tumor sequencing was not performed, intratumor heterogeneity could not be ruled out.

At diagnosis, peripheral blood, uninvolved tumor-adjacent lung and tumor were collected and were preserved as a mix of fresh-frozen and FFPE material. For TCR repertoire profiling, blood samples were analyzed as peripheral blood mononuclear cells. This clonotype was sampled from a male donor older than 55 with stage III squamous cell lung carcinoma. The chain was built from TRBV2 and TRBJ2-1, with 8 middle bases fitting TRBD2. The material was peripheral blood, obtained before any cancer treatment. The CDR3 here reads CASGAGVYNEQFF. The bases are TGTGCCAGCGGAGCGGGGGTTTACAATGAGCAGTTCTTC.